This T cell receptor (beta chain) was recovered during a study of blood T cell repertoires in COVID-19. Data came from immunoSEQ multiplex PCR; TCRdb stores just in-frame clones and leaves some out. Of tens of thousands of clones in the sample, 70% to 90% were seen once. Germline assignment: CDR1 SGHRS and CDR2 YFSETQ. The CDR3 runs 13 residues. V shed 1 base and J shed 0 bases, with 4 bases lying between them. This sequence originates from a human donor in a cohort sampled during active COVID-19. The sequenced sample was peripheral blood. The chain uses TRBV5-1 and TRBJ2-5; D uncertain. CDR3 in amino acids: CASSLSDQETQYF. The CDR3 DNA sequence: TGCGCCAGCAGCTTGTCCGACCAAGAGACCCAGTACTTC.